This T cell receptor (beta chain) was recovered during a study of shared clonotypes between healthy human individuals. Each sorted subset replicate got 200 ng genomic DNA, roughly 30,000 genomes. Sequencing was performed with immunoSEQ multiplex PCR; in TCRdb, only in-frame clones are kept and a portion is missing. The sample includes roughly 1 million clones, about 84% of them seen just once. Study-wide points: The study generally estimated greater richness for naive than memory subsets.

The length of the CDR3 is 15 residues. From germline, CDR1 is MDHEN and CDR2 SYDVKM. The V end was cut by 3 bases, the J end by 5 bases, with 16 bases between. With regard to this clone: Its antigen remains unknown.

Sequencing used memory CD4+ T cells from PBMCs. Subset reported: CD45RA-negative fraction. The chain links TRBV28 to TRBJ1-2; the D gene is possibly TRBD1 (5 bases). The clonotype originates from a young man in good health. Some clones in this sample may be carry-over from other donors' samples. CDR3 nucleotide sequence: TGTGCCAGCAGTTTCCTCGACCTAGGGGTGTATGGCTACACCTTC. Its protein product is CASSFLDLGVYGYTF.